This TCR beta chain comes out of a study of T cell changes during pregnancy in multiple sclerosis. The repertoire was sequenced with immunoSEQ multiplex PCR; TCRdb's copy has only in-frame clones and lacks some. The repertoire holds roughly 49,000 clones, with roughly 94% as singletons. V lost 4 bases, J lost 2 bases, and 8 bases lay in between. This CDR3 spans 13 amino acids. The germline V gene has CDR1 WSHSY and CDR2 SAAADI. This chain uses TRBV10-2 with TRBJ2-5; D not certain. The source was CD8+ T cells from peripheral blood mononuclear cells, collected in the first trimester of pregnancy. The clonotype comes from a female donor with multiple sclerosis, enrolled in a pregnancy study. The CDR3 sequence: CASSAQAQETQYF. The CDR3 bases are TGCGCCAGCAGTGCTCAGGCTCAAGAGACCCAGTACTTC.